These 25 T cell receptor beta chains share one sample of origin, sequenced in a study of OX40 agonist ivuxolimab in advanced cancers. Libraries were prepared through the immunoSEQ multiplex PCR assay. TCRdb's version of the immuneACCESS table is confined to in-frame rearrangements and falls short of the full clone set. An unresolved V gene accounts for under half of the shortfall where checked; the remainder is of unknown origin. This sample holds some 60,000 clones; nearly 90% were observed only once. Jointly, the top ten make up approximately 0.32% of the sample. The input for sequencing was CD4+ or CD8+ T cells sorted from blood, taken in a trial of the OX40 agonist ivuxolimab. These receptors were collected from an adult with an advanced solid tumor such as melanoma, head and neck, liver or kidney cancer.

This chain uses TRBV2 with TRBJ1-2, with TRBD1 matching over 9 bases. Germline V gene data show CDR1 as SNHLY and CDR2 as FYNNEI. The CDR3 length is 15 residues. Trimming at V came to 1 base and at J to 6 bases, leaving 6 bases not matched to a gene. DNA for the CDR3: TGTGCCAGCAGTGAAGTGCCGGGACAGGGTCATGGCTACACCTTC. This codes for CASSEVPGQGHGYTF.

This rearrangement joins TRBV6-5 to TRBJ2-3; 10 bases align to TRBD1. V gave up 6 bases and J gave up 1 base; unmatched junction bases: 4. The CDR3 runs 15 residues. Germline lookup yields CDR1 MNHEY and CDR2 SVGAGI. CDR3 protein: CASRDRGVRTDTQYF. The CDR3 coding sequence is TGTGCCAGCAGGGACAGGGGGGTTCGCACAGATACGCAGTATTTT.

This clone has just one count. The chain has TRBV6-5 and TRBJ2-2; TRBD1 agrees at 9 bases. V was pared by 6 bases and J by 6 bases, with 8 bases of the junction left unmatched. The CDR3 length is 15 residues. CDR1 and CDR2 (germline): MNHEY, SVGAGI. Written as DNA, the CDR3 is TGTGCCAGCAGACTACAGGGGGCAAGATCCGGGGAGCTGTTTTTT. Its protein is CASRLQGARSGELFF.

CDR3 in amino acids: CASSLQDRGEQYF. The CDR3 region has the DNA TGTGCCAGCAGCCTTCAAGACAGGGGGGAGCAGTACTTC. The chain links TRBV7-6 to TRBJ2-7; 9 bases are a match to TRBD1. The CDR3 is made up of 13 amino acids. Unmatched junction bases numbered 6, after V lost 5 bases and J lost 7 bases. Germline CDR1 SGHVS, CDR2 FNYEAQ. Full variable domain (outside the CDR3, taken from reference TRBV7-6 and TRBJ2-7): GAGVSQSPRYKVTKRGQDVALRCDPISGHVSLYWYRQALGQGPEFLTYFNYEAQQDKSGLPNDRFSAERPEGSISTLTIQRTEQRDSAMYRCASSLQDRGEQYFGPGTRLTVT.

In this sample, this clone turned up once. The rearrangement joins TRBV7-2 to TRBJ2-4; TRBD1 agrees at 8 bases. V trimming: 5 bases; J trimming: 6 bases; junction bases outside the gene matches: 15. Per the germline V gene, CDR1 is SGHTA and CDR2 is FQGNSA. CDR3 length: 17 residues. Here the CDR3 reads CASSPRRQGASGNIQYF. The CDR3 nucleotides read TGTGCCAGCAGCCCCCGGCGGCAGGGGGCCTCCGGAAACATTCAGTACTTC.

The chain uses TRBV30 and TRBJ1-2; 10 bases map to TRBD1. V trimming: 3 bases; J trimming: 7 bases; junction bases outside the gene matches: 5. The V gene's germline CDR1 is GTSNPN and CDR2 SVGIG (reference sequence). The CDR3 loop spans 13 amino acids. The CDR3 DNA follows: TGTGCCTGGAGGACAGGGGGCGCTTCTGGCTACACCTTC. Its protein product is CAWRTGGASGYTF.

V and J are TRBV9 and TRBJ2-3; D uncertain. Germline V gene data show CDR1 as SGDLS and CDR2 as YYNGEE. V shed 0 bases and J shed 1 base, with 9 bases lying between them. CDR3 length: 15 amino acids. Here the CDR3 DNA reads TGTGCCAGCAGCGTAGCTGTGACGGGCACAGATACGCAGTATTTT. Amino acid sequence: CASSVAVTGTDTQYF.

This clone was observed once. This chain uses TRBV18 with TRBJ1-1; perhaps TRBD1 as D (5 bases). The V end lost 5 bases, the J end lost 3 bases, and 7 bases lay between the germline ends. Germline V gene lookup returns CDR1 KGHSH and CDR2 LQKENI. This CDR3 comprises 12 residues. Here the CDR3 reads CASSKQDTEAFF. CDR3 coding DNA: TGTGCCAGCTCAAAACAGGACACTGAAGCTTTCTTT. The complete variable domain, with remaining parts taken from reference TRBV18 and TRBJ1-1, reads NAGVMQNPRHLVRRRGQEARLRCSPMKGHSHVYWYRQLPEEGLKFMVYLQKENIIDESGMPKERFSAEFPKEGPSILRIQQVVRGDSAAYFCASSKQDTEAFFGQGTRLTVV.

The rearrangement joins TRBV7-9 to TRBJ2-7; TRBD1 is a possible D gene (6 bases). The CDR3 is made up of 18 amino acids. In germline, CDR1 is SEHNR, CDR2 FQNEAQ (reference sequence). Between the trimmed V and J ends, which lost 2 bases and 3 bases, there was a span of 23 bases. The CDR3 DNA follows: TGTGCCAGCAGCTTACCTGCTATAGGGGCAGGGGTTCTCTACGAGCAGTACTTC. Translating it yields CASSLPAIGAGVLYEQYF.

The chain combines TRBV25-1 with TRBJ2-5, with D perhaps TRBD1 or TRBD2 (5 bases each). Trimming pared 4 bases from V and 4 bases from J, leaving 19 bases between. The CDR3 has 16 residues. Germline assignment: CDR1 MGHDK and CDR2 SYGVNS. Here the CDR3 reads CASSGFGTAYRETQYF. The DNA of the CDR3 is TGTGCCAGCAGTGGATTTGGGACGGCCTATCGAGAGACCCAGTACTTC.

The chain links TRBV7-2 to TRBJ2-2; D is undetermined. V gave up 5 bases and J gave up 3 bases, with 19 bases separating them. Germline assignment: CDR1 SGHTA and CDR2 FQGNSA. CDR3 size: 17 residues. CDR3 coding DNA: TGTGCCAGCAGCCCACGTAGTCTTTCTCGGGACACCGGGGAGCTGTTTTTT. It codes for CASSPRSLSRDTGELFF.

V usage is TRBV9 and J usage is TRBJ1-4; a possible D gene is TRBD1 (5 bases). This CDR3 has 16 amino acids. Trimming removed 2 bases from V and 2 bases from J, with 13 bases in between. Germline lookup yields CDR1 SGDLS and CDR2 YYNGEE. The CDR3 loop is CASSVGLRGTNEKLFF. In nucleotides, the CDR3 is TGTGCCAGCAGCGTGGGATTGAGGGGCACTAATGAAAAACTGTTTTTT.

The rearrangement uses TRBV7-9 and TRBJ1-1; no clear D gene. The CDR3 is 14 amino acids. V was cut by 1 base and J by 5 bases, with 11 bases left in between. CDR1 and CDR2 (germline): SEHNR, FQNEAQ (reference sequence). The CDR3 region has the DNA TGTGCCAGCAGCTTAGACCCAATTGGGACTGAAGCTTTCTTT. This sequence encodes CASSLDPIGTEAFF.

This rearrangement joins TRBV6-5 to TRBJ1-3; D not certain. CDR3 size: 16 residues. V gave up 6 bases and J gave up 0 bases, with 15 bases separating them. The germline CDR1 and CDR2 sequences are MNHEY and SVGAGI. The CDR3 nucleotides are TGTGCCAGCAGCTACGGTTCCGTGGGCTCTGGAAACACCATATATTTT. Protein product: CASSYGSVGSGNTIYF.

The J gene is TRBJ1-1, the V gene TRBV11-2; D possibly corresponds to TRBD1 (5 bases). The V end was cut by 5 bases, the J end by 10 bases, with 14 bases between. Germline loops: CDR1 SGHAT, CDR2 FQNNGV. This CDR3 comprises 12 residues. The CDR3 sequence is CASSPGGSGAFF. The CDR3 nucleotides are TGTGCCAGCAGCCCCGGGGGTTCCGGAGCTTTCTTT.

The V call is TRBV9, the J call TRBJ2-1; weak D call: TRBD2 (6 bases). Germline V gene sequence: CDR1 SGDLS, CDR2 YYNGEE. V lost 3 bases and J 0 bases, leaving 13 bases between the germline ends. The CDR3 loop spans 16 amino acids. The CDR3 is CASSAPGGSSYNEQFF. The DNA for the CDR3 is TGTGCCAGCAGCGCCCCTGGAGGGAGCTCCTACAATGAGCAGTTCTTC.

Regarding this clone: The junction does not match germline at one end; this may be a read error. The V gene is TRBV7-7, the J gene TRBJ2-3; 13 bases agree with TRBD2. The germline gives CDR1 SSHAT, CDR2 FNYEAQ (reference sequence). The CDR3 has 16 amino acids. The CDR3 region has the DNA TGTGCTAGCAGCTTAGGGACTAGCGGGGGCACAGATACGCAGTATTTT. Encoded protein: CASSLGTSGGTDTQYF.

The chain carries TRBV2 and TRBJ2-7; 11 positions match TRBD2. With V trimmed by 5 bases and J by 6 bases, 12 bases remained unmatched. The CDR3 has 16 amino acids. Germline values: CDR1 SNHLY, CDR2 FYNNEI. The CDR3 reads CASSRGTSGAAGEQYF. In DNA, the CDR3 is TGTGCCAGCAGTCGGGGGACTAGCGGTGCGGCGGGCGAGCAGTACTTC.

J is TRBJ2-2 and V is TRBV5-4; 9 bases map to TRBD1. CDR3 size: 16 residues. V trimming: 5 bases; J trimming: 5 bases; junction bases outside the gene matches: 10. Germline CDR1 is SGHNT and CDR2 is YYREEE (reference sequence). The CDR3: CASSSGTGRSTGELFF. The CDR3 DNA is TGTGCCAGCAGTTCCGGGACAGGGCGGTCGACCGGGGAGCTGTTTTTT.

The CDR3 nucleotides are TGTGCCAGCAGAGACAGGGAAGGGGCTTTCTTT. Protein product: CASRDREGAFF. The chain is built from TRBV7-2 and TRBJ1-1; 7 positions match TRBD1. The CDR3 is 11 amino acids. Germline CDR1 reads SGHTA; CDR2 reads FQGNSA. Germline trimming cut 6 bases from V and 11 bases from J; bases unmatched to any gene: 6.

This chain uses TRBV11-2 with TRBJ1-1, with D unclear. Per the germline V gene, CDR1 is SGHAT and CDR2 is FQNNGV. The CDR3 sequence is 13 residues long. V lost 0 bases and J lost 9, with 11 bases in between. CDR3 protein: CASSLDIKTQAFF. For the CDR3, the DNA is TGTGCCAGCAGCTTAGATATTAAAACGCAAGCTTTCTTT.

The CDR3 sequence is CASSDGGRYGYTF. In DNA, the CDR3 is TGTGCCAGCAGCGACGGAGGGAGATATGGCTACACCTTC. The rearrangement joins TRBV6-5 to TRBJ1-2; D is unclear. V lost 6 bases to trimming and J lost 5 bases, with 13 bases between them. Looked up from germline, CDR1 is MNHEY and CDR2 is SVGAGI. This CDR3 contains 13 residues.

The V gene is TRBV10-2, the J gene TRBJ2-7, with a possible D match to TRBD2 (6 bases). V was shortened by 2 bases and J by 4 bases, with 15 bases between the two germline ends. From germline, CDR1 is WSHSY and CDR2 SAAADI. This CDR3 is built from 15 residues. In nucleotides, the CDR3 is TGCGCCAGCAGTGAGAATGGGGGGTTACCATACGAGCAGTACTTC. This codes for CASSENGGLPYEQYF.

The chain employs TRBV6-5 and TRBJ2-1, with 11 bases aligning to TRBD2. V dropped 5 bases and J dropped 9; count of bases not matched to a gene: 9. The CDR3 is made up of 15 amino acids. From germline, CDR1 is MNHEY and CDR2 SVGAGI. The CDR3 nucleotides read TGTGCCAGCAGTCCCATAGCGGGGGGGATTTCTGAGCAGTTCTTC. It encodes CASSPIAGGISEQFF.

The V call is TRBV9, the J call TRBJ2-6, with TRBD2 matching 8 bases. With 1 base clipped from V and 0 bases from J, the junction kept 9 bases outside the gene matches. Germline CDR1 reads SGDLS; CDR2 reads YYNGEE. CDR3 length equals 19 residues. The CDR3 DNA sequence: TGTGCCAGCAGCGTAAGCGGGGGCGGAACAATCTCTGGGGCCAACGTCCTGACTTTC. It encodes CASSVSGGGTISGANVLTF.